The source of this T cell receptor (beta chain) is a study of radiotherapy plus CTLA-4 blockade in lung cancer. This CDR3 comprises 16 residues. J was trimmed by 11 bases and V by 11 bases; bases with no gene match: 21. Germline V CDR1 and CDR2: LNHDA, SQIVND (reference sequence). Using immunoSEQ multiplex PCR, the repertoire was profiled, and TCRdb retains in-frame clones only, with some absent. The sample holds around 95,000 clones, 83% seen once. This clone was seen only a few times. This receptor was taken from a human donor with non-small cell lung cancer who had stable disease on radiotherapy plus ipilimumab. The input for sequencing was peripheral blood, taken from a patient treated with radiotherapy plus ipilimumab. J is TRBJ1-5 and V is TRBV19; 10 bases line up with TRBD1. The CDR3: CARPGQGPAGKWTQHF. CDR3 sequence (DNA): TGTGCCCGCCCGGGACAGGGGCCCGCTGGTAAGTGGACCCAGCATTTT.